This entry is about one T cell receptor (beta chain). These data belong to a study of T cell responses to AZD1222 COVID-19 vaccine. The assay was immunoSEQ multiplex PCR, and TCRdb's table has in-frame clones only and misses some. The sample has tens of thousands of clones, more than 65% seen once; the top ten hold 20%. The TCR was taken from an adult in good health. The material was peripheral blood, obtained on day 0 of MenACWY control vaccination.

The CDR3 reads CAINDRGQSEKLFF. In nucleotides, the CDR3 is TGTGCCATAAATGACAGGGGGCAGAGTGAAAAACTGTTTTTT. The rearrangement uses TRBV10-3 and TRBJ1-4; 10 bases are shared with TRBD1. J was trimmed by 7 bases and V by 9 bases; bases with no gene match: 8. The CDR3 sequence is 14 residues long. CDR1 is ENHRY and CDR2 is SYGVKD in the germline V gene.